These 30 T cell receptor beta chains share one sample of origin, sequenced in a study of T cells in Graves' hyperthyroidism and ophthalmopathy. Amplified TCR beta CDR3 regions came from RNA transcripts. HTBI primers were employed in a first-round RT-PCR of the TCR CDR3. A single record per CDR3 protein comes from TCRdb applying MiXCR to the multiplex PCR reads. The sample includes under 700,000 distinct CDR3 sequences, just over 45% of them seen just once. Sequencing used peripheral blood or thyroid tissue (not recorded which). The receptors derive from a woman aged 18-35 years with Graves' hyperthyroidism.

The rearrangement uses TRBV6-1 and TRBJ1-5; unclear D gene. Trimming pared 8 bases from V and 3 bases from J, leaving 17 bases between. Germline CDR1 reads MNHNS; CDR2 reads SASEGT. The length of the CDR3 is 15 residues. CDR3 DNA sequence: TGTGCCAGCTCACCACTTGGCAGCAACAATCAGCCCCAGCATTTT. Translating gives CASSPLGSNNQPQHF.

The J gene is TRBJ1-2, the V gene TRBV25-1; 10 bases fit TRBD1. The CDR3 totals 17 residues. The germline V gene encodes CDR1 MGHDK and CDR2 SYGVNS. V was clipped by 1 base and J by 3 bases; unmatched bases: 8. CDR3: CASSEWSGTGVDYGYTF. The DNA for the CDR3 is TGTGCCAGCAGTGAATGGTCGGGGACAGGGGTGGACTATGGCTACACCTTC.

At least ten counts were recorded for this clonotype. The chain is built from TRBV7-9 and TRBJ1-5; D ambiguous. Trimming took off 3 bases at V and 0 bases at J, with 12 bases between the two ends. The CDR3 consists of 16 residues. The germline V gene encodes CDR1 SEHNR and CDR2 FQNEAQ (reference sequence). CDR3 protein: CASSLEGHNSNQPQHF. As DNA, the CDR3 is TGTGCCAGCAGCTTGGAGGGCCACAATAGCAATCAGCCCCAGCATTTT.

This clonotype has just a few counts. The chain is built from TRBV7-9 and TRBJ2-5; 7 nucleotides agree with TRBD1. This CDR3 comprises 17 residues. V was pared by 6 bases and J by 3 bases, with 16 bases of the junction left unmatched. In germline, CDR1 is SEHNR, CDR2 FQNEAQ (reference sequence). CDR3 loop: CASSPPLFGTAKETQYF. In nucleotides, the CDR3 is TGTGCCAGCAGTCCACCTTTGTTCGGGACAGCCAAAGAGACCCAGTACTTC.

This clonotype has a handful of counts. The V and J genes are TRBV7-8 and TRBJ1-6; 10 bases fit TRBD1. CDR1 is SGHVS and CDR2 is FQNEAQ in the germline V gene. This CDR3 is built from 15 residues. The junction had 3 bases not matched to a gene; V was cut back by 3 bases and J by 7 bases. Written as DNA, the CDR3 is TGTGCCAGCAGCTTCCCGGACAGGGGGAATTCACCCCTCCACTTT. Amino acid sequence: CASSFPDRGNSPLHF.

This clonotype was observed once. J is TRBJ2-2 and V is TRBV10-3, with D maybe TRBD1 (6 bases). V gave up 10 bases and J gave up 6 bases, with 15 bases separating them. The CDR3 is 13 residues long. Germline values: CDR1 ENHRY, CDR2 SYGVKD. The CDR3 reads CASRVRGSGELFF. The CDR3 DNA is TGTGCCAGCAGGGTTAGGGGGTCCGGGGAGCTGTTTTTT.

As concerns this clonotype: With a much larger clone just one base away, this may be a read error. The missing conserved phenylalanine or tryptophan at the end of this CDR3 makes a read error likely. This chain uses TRBV7-2 with TRBJ2-5; 7 bases match TRBD2. V shed 3 bases and J 5 bases; nucleotides not matched to a gene: 9. This CDR3 has 15 residues. The germline V gene encodes CDR1 SGHTA and CDR2 FQGNSA. The CDR3 DNA reads as TGTGCCAGCAGCTTGGTCGGGGCGCGGGGGGAGACCCAGTACCTC. This gives the protein CASSLVGARGETQYL.

The table lists this clonotype with many counts. J is TRBJ1-6 and V is TRBV7-2; D is perhaps TRBD1 (5 bases). V gave up 7 bases and J gave up 5 bases, with 15 bases separating them. CDR3 length: 15 residues. Germline CDR1 reads SGHTA; CDR2 reads FQGNSA. The CDR3 DNA sequence: TGTGCCAGCACCATTAGGCGGGGACATAATTCACCCCTCCACTTT. Translating it yields CASTIRRGHNSPLHF. The full variable domain, in which reference TRBV7-2 and TRBJ1-6 provide the parts outside the CDR3, is GAGVSQSPSNKVTEKGKDVELRCDPISGHTALYWYRQSLGQGLEFLIYFQGNSAPDKSGLPSDRFSAERTGGSVSTLTIQRTQQEDSAVYLCASTIRRGHNSPLHFGNGTRLTVT.

The chain couples TRBV2 to TRBJ1-2; 8 bases align to TRBD1. The junction had 6 bases not matched to a gene; V was cut back by 5 bases and J by 4 bases. The CDR3 is 14 amino acids. Germline CDR1 reads SNHLY; CDR2 reads FYNNEI. CDR3 in amino acids: CASSPGGAGYGYTF. The CDR3 DNA follows: TGTGCCAGCAGTCCAGGGGGCGCCGGCTATGGCTACACCTTC.

This clonotype was observed a few times. This sequence joins TRBV20-1 and TRBJ1-5, with 7 bases that match TRBD1. Trimming took 1 base from V and 2 from J; bases not matched to a gene: 2. The CDR3 runs to 14 residues. In germline, CDR1 is DFQATT, CDR2 SNEGSKA (reference sequence). CDR3 in DNA: TGCAGTGCTAGAGTCACAGGGGGCAATCAGCCCCAGCATTTT. This gives the protein CSARVTGGNQPQHF.

This chain uses TRBV4-1 with TRBJ1-4; D call uncertain. The V gene's germline CDR1 is MGHRA and CDR2 YSYEKL. The CDR3 length is 16 residues. V gave up 1 base and J gave up 8 bases, with 17 bases separating them. In nucleotides, the CDR3 is TGCGCCAGCAGCCAAGTTATTCCAATTCTAGCCGAAAAACTGTTTTTT. Translating gives CASSQVIPILAEKLFF.

This clonotype occurred a few times. This chain joins TRBV2 and TRBJ1-5, with 7 bases matching TRBD1. The CDR3 consists of 14 residues. Germline CDR1 and CDR2: SNHLY and FYNNEI. V dropped 8 bases and J dropped 4; count of bases not matched to a gene: 8. The CDR3 here is CASARTGRNQPQHF. In DNA form, the CDR3 reads TGTGCCAGCGCCCGGACAGGTAGAAATCAGCCCCAGCATTTT.

This clonotype showed up just a few times. The V call is TRBV6-5, the J call TRBJ2-7, with 9 bases aligning to TRBD2. This CDR3 is 15 amino acids long. Germline V gene data show CDR1 as MNHEY and CDR2 as SVGAGI. Trimming at V came to 6 bases and at J to 3 bases, leaving 9 bases not matched to a gene. CDR3 residues: CASSSGTSLGYEQYF. CDR3 DNA sequence: TGTGCCAGCAGCTCAGGGACTAGCTTAGGCTACGAGCAGTACTTC.

This clonotype has just a few counts. V gene TRBV12-3 or TRBV12-4 combines with J gene TRBJ2-5; D possibly matches TRBD1 or TRBD2 (6 bases each). Trimming shortened V by 5 bases and J by 7 bases, and 20 bases separated the two germline ends. This CDR3 spans 15 amino acids. As DNA, the CDR3 is TGTGCCAGCAGTCCCACCGGGGGCGTCGTTTGGACCCAGTACTTC. Residues: CASSPTGGVVWTQYF.

The chain uses TRBV29-1 and TRBJ2-7, with 8 bases that match TRBD1. Germline CDR1 reads SQVTM; CDR2 reads ANQGSEA. The J segment lost 0 bases and the V segment lost 8 bases, leaving 3 bases of the junction unmatched. The CDR3 is 12 amino acids. CDR3 protein: CSPGQGSYEQYF. CDR3 sequence (DNA): TGCAGCCCCGGACAGGGCTCCTACGAGCAGTACTTC.

This clonotype was found a few times. J is TRBJ1-1 and V is TRBV19; D remains ambiguous. V was shortened by 5 bases and J by 4 bases, with 11 bases between the two germline ends. CDR3 length: 13 residues. Germline CDR1 is LNHDA and CDR2 is SQIVND (reference sequence). The CDR3 reads CASSRTVGTEAFF. Here the CDR3 DNA reads TGTGCCAGTAGTCGGACCGTGGGCACTGAAGCTTTCTTT.

V usage is TRBV25-1 and J usage is TRBJ1-2, with TRBD1 matching over 8 bases. From germline, CDR1 is MGHDK and CDR2 SYGVNS. This CDR3 has 16 amino acids. Losses at the gene ends were 4 bases for V and 1 base for J; bases not matched to a gene: 8. The DNA for the CDR3 is TGTGCCAGCAGTGCTACGACAGGGGAGATTAACTATGGCTACACCTTC. Encoded protein: CASSATTGEINYGYTF.

The sample holds a few counts of this clonotype. The rearrangement joins TRBV29-1 to TRBJ2-2; 12 bases map to TRBD1. This CDR3 comprises 16 residues. Germline assignment: CDR1 SQVTM and CDR2 ANQGSEA. With 5 bases clipped from V and 4 bases from J, the junction kept 8 bases outside the gene matches. DNA of the CDR3: TGCAGCGTTTCCCGGGACAGGGGGCGCGGCACCGGGGAGCTGTTTTTT. It yields the protein CSVSRDRGRGTGELFF.

This clonotype was detected many times. V usage is TRBV10-3 and J usage is TRBJ1-2; D is perhaps TRBD1 (6 bases). The V gene's germline CDR1 is ENHRY and CDR2 SYGVKD. V was clipped by 6 bases and J by 4 bases, with 18 bases between them. The CDR3 length is 15 residues. CDR3 bases: TGTGCCATCAGGGAGGGGGACATCTTTGGCTATGGCTACACCTTC. It specifies CAIREGDIFGYGYTF.

This clonotype was counted ten times or more. V usage is TRBV7-8 and J usage is TRBJ2-5; D is unclear. This CDR3 has 12 amino acids. Germline lookup yields CDR1 SGHVS and CDR2 FQNEAQ. V was cut by 5 bases and J by 13 bases, with 17 bases left in between. The CDR3, as DNA: TGTGCCAGCAGCCAAACAGAGAGACGGCTGTACTTC. Translated: CASSQTERRLYF.

This clonotype was observed many times. V usage is TRBV12-3 or TRBV12-4 and J usage is TRBJ2-6, with D perhaps matching TRBD1 (5 bases). The CDR3 covers 14 residues. Trimming stripped 6 bases from V and 4 bases from J, with 10 bases between. This chain's CDR3 is CASRPTAGANVLTF. The CDR3 coding sequence is TGTGCCAGCAGACCGACAGCCGGGGCCAACGTCCTGACTTTC.

Only one count was recorded for this clonotype. The chain is built from TRBV24-1 and TRBJ1-2, with D perhaps matching TRBD1 (5 bases). This CDR3 has 13 residues. The germline V gene encodes CDR1 KGHDR and CDR2 SFDVKD. V lost 7 bases and J lost 6, with 14 bases in between. CDR3 DNA: TGTGCCACCAGCCCAGGGTCAGGTGATGGCTACACCTTC. This gives the protein CATSPGSGDGYTF.

This clonotype came up a few times. V gene TRBV19 combines with J gene TRBJ2-7, with D perhaps TRBD2 (6 bases). From germline, CDR1 is LNHDA and CDR2 SQIVND (reference sequence). CDR3 length: 14 amino acids. V lost 10 bases, J lost 0 bases, and 16 bases lay in between. This CDR3 reads CATRSRDFSYEQYF. In DNA, the CDR3 is TGTGCCACACGGTCGAGGGACTTCTCCTACGAGCAGTACTTC.

This clonotype was detected many times. The chain carries TRBV7-2 and TRBJ1-6; no clear D gene. Trimming pared 6 bases from V and 8 bases from J, leaving 17 bases between. The CDR3 is 15 amino acids. Germline V gene lookup returns CDR1 SGHTA and CDR2 FQGNSA. This chain's CDR3 is CASSLLGSMDSPLHF. CDR3 nucleotides: TGTGCCAGCAGTCTCTTGGGTAGTATGGATTCACCCCTCCACTTT. The variable domain in full, with the rest retrieved from reference TRBV7-2 and TRBJ1-6, is GAGVSQSPSNKVTEKGKDVELRCDPISGHTALYWYRQSLGQGLEFLIYFQGNSAPDKSGLPSDRFSAERTGGSVSTLTIQRTQQEDSAVYLCASSLLGSMDSPLHFGNGTRLTVT.

The rearrangement links TRBV19 to TRBJ1-5; 9 nucleotides align to TRBD1. The length of the CDR3 is 14 residues. J lost 7 bases, V lost 6 bases, and 7 bases had no gene match. Per germline, CDR1 LNHDA and CDR2 SQIVND (reference sequence). The CDR3 here is CASSQGTGHQPQHF. In DNA, the CDR3 is TGTGCCAGTAGCCAGGGGACAGGGCACCAGCCCCAGCATTTT.

This chain uses TRBV10-1 with TRBJ2-3; weak D call: TRBD2 (6 bases). V was pared by 7 bases and J by 6 bases, with 14 bases between. The length of the CDR3 is 13 residues. Germline V lookup: CDR1 WNHNN, CDR2 SYGVQD (reference sequence). CDR3 residues: CASTSGPRDTQYF. The CDR3 DNA follows: TGCGCCAGCACGAGCGGGCCTCGGGATACGCAGTATTTT.

This clonotype was picked up a small number of times. The rearrangement joins TRBV7-9 to TRBJ1-1; 10 positions agree with TRBD1. V trimming: 5 bases; J trimming: 7 bases; junction bases outside the gene matches: 4. The CDR3 spans 13 residues. In germline, CDR1 is SEHNR, CDR2 FQNEAQ (reference sequence). CDR3 in DNA: TGTGCCAGCAGCCCCGGGACAGGGGATGAAGCTTTCTTT. The encoded protein is CASSPGTGDEAFF.

This clonotype was found many times. The chain combines TRBV2 with TRBJ1-2, with 10 bases matching TRBD1. The CDR3 is 16 amino acids. Trimming removed 0 bases from V and 6 bases from J; junction bases left unmatched: 7. The germline V gene has CDR1 SNHLY and CDR2 FYNNEI. The DNA for the CDR3 is TGTGCCAGCAGTGAAGCGCTTCAAGGACAGGGGGATGGCTACACCTTC. Translation: CASSEALQGQGDGYTF.

This chain links TRBV4-2 with TRBJ1-6; D is unresolved. The CDR3 consists of 13 residues. Germline loops: CDR1 LGHNA, CDR2 YNFKEQ. V gave up 5 bases and J gave up 9 bases, with 11 bases separating them. CDR3 DNA: TGTGCCAGCAGCAAGAGGGAGTTTTCACCCCTCCACTTT. This translates into CASSKREFSPLHF.

A few counts support this clonotype. Sequence at one end of the junction differs from germline and may be a read error. V gene TRBV7-2 combines with J gene TRBJ2-2, with TRBD1 identical over 7 bases. This CDR3 comprises 12 residues. Germline loops: CDR1 SGHTA, CDR2 FQGNSA. In DNA form, the CDR3 reads TGTGCCAGCAGCTTAGGGTCAGGGGGGCTGTTTTTT. This sequence encodes CASSLGSGGLFF.